Sequencing of this TCR beta chain was carried out in a study of cytomegalovirus exposure and HLA in healthy donors (dated by TCRdb to about 2017). About the investigation overall: In an earlier analysis of under 750 of the donors, approximately 300 Gb of sequence data and 117 million unique TCR beta sequences from about 179 million T cells were reported. Roughly 300 gigabases of sequencing data and around 88 million unique TCR sequences made up an early release that covered 500 to 650 HLA-typed donors. Of the approximately 400 genotyped donors, approximately 83% fell in the genetic ancestry cluster associated with self-reported Caucasian donors. The study aimed to test whether signatures of past pathogen exposure could be identified by cataloging public T cell receptors. Using immunosequencing, the study profiled T cell repertoires from fewer than 850 subjects and related those repertoires to cytomegalovirus serostatus. A separate validation cohort of 90 to 150 different subjects was used in addition to the 666-subject first cohort. To predict cytomegalovirus infection status, the study combined high-throughput TCR immunosequencing, statistical association of individual TCRs with disease status, and machine learning. To study patterns of TCR occurrence, a later analysis re-analyzed previously published TCR beta repertoires from 550 to 800 donors and added high-resolution HLA genotyping. In the later analysis, no new phenotypic data were used to find candidate immune exposures; instead, reliance was placed on TCR beta sequences and their occurrence across donors. To decide whether each TCR beta V gene segment behaved as functional or pseudogenic, an earlier analysis of several hundred of the donors relied on high-throughput TCR beta sequencing. Donor age, sex, ethnicity and CMV serostatus were collected together with the repertoire data. In a later genetic analysis, genome-wide SNP genotypes for about three fifths of the roughly 670 donors were used, and that subset was treated as a discovery cohort. Every discovery cohort repertoire had been produced on one sequencing platform. HLA typing included class I and class II loci at four-digit resolution. Typing coverage differed by locus: A, B, C, DRB1 and DQB1 were typed in roughly 620-630 donors, DQA1 in 522, DPA1 in 600 to 610, and DPB1 in roughly 470. About five DR-DQ haplotypes were treated as single units for association and clustering because of strong linkage in the cohort. Across around 400 genotyped donors of the cohort, an average of about 240,000 unique TCR beta nucleotide sequences per donor were sequenced, and 15% to 20% of those sequences were non-productive.

General study outcomes and caveats: Immune exposure information for the cohort was limited to CMV serostatus. Presence/absence analyses assumed roughly uniform sequencing depth across donors, an assumption that may not hold. The earlier analysis of 450 to 700 of the donors excluded about 16 rarely observed V segments, including chromosome 9 orphons, because counts were too low. The authors suggested that the approach could potentially be generalized to other disease states and immunological phenotypes. In a later genetic analysis, fewer N-insertions in productive TCRs were reported among donors in an Asian-associated ancestry cluster than the roughly 700-donor mean. At a false discovery rate of 0.05, a later analysis linked under 20,000 TCR beta sequences to specific HLA alleles. The 87-base-pair reads could not distinguish some IMGT-functional V segments, including TRBV6-2 and TRBV6-3, so those segments were excluded. In the study, around 160 TCR beta chains were listed as associated with cytomegalovirus. The cohort was sequenced for TCR beta chains only, and without alpha or paired-chain data the features that could be detected were limited. Assigning TCR associations to individual alleles was difficult when HLA alleles, especially DR and DQ, strongly co-occurred. According to a later analysis, TCR association rates differed among HLA loci, with DRB1 alleles showing the most associated TCRs and HLA-C alleles showing the fewest. Most CMV-associated TCR beta chains appeared to be HLA-restricted in a later analysis, and the HLA associations seemed to be driven largely by CMV exposure. In an earlier analysis of approximately 590 of the donors, most TCR beta V segments appeared in productive rearrangements about 87% or about 30% of the time, broadly matching IMGT annotations. A later genetic analysis associated a missense DCLRE1C variant with V-gene and J-gene trimming of TCR beta chains, and an independent cohort replicated the association. In both the original and validation cohorts, the classifier was reported to diagnose cytomegalovirus status with high specificity and sensitivity. Compared with equally common non-associated chains, HLA-associated TCR beta chains in a later analysis were more clonally expanded and had lower generation probabilities. In vitro tests confirmed that a few of the cytomegalovirus-associated TCR beta chains recognize cytomegalovirus antigens. Several of the top co-occurrence clusters appeared to be linked to parvovirus B19, influenza, CMV and Epstein-Barr virus, according to a later analysis. A further reported finding was that TCR beta sequences accurately predicted the HLA-A and HLA-B alleles for most subjects in the first cohort. A group of highly shared sequence variants was considered likely to be a technical artifact of the sequencing pipeline. Because some donors lacked HLA typing at each locus, the association tests relied only on the typed subset. Correlated functional status among segregating V segments might be attributable to linkage disequilibrium, but an unknown experimental factor could not be ruled out. While some public TCRs were present in many individuals, most TCR sequences turned up only very rarely across donors.

From a lookup of the germline V gene (reference sequence), CDR1 and CDR2 are MNHNY and SVGAGI. At the junction V is shortened by 3 bases and J by 1 base, with 9 bases in between. Measured from the cysteine to the phenylalanine, the CDR3 is 14 residues long. The entry retains the CDR3 DNA only, 42 bases that are in frame from base 1. As concerns this clone: The antigen this receptor binds is unknown. It has no much larger one-base neighbor in the sample; base qualities were not kept.

In total, more than 500 healthy bone marrow donors made up the cohort. All cohort members were sampled while nominally healthy, although unrecorded immune exposures were likely present. The donor tested CMV seropositive and was one of the 289 seropositive cohort members. Every donor gave a peripheral blood sample, and the peripheral blood mononuclear cells from that sample were used for TCR beta sequencing. The Qiagen DNeasy Blood Extraction Kit was used to extract genomic DNA from the blood cell samples. Libraries were made using the immunoSEQ multiplex PCR assay. The multiplex PCR relied on a mix of 60 forward primers for TCR Vbeta segments and 13 reverse primers for TCR Jbeta segments. The CDR3 region of rearranged TCR beta genes was amplified from genomic DNA by a multiplex PCR assay. The Illumina HiSeq System was used to sequence the amplified TCR beta libraries as 87-base-pair reads. The paper's processing steps were these. A later analysis tallied roughly 78 million unique TCR beta chains across the 640 or so repertoires, and some 12 million of those chains were shared by two or more donors. Raw reads were error-corrected and collapsed into unique sequences by a nearest-neighbor algorithm in which closely related sequences were merged to remove PCR and sequencing errors. Alignment of CDR3 sequences to IMGT reference sequences was used to assign V, D and J gene segments. Each retained sequence needed at least a six-nucleotide match to both a V gene segment and a J gene segment. A rearrangement counted as productive if the CDR3 had no stop codons and remained in frame with V and J, and every other rearrangement counted as non-productive. CDR3 was defined by IMGT convention, running from the second conserved V-encoded cysteine to the conserved J-encoded phenylalanine. The earlier analysis of about 610 of the donors excluded any sequence lacking an unambiguous match to a single V gene segment. An earlier analysis of 500 to 700 of the donors classified V segments as functional when productive rearrangements were above 56.7% and as segregating when the standard deviation between donors was above 5%. A statistical classification framework was developed to diagnose cytomegalovirus status using the catalog of TCR beta chain sequences. A later analysis assigned V and J genes by comparing TCR nucleotide sequences with IMGT/GENE-DB human TR gene sequences. A later analysis assigned CDR3 sequences and most-parsimonious VDJ recombination scenarios with the TCRdist pipeline. In a later analysis, every TCR beta chain was defined by the combination of its CDR3 amino acid sequence and its V-gene family, and reads without a unique V-gene family were dropped. A later analysis removed 450 to 600 highly shared, low-generation-probability nucleotide sequences to deal with suspected cross-contamination and a sequencing artifact. For each public chain, a later analysis derived a clonal expansion index from normalized ranks of inferred template counts within each repertoire. In a later analysis, generation probabilities were computed using a VDJ recombination model fitted to out-of-frame rearrangements, and the results were checked against IGoR. A later analysis scored TCR-TCR, TCR-HLA and TCR-CMV co-occurrence with hypergeometric tests, applying a repertoire-size bias correction to TCR pairs. A later analysis estimated false discovery rates by permuting HLA or CMV assignments 20 times. A later analysis grouped co-occurring TCRs with DBSCAN, adding TCRdist sequence similarity when clustering within HLA-allele-positive subsets. Repertoires with fewer than 30,000 or more than 120,000 public chains were left out of co-occurrence clustering, as were about 5 repertoires with anomalous nucleotide sharing. TCRdb took this table from immuneACCESS and kept in-frame rearrangements with V and J called. Such tables lack part of the clones; where checked against another copy, unresolved V genes explain under half of the gap, and the rest is unexplained. V and J calls and clone size are given by that table; D and trimming were obtained from the DNA. The sample table contains roughly 110,000 clones; only one count was recorded for roughly 76% of them. In total, the top ten clones hold about 12% of the sample.

The chain employs TRBV6-6 and TRBJ1-1, with a weak D call of TRBD1 (5 bases match). The origin of this receptor is a woman aged 35 to 49 in good health and CMV-seropositive. The sample comprised PBMCs. The DNA is TGTGCCAGCAGTTATGGACAACAGAACACTGAAGCTTTCTTT. This codes for CASSYGQQNTEAFF.